The 27 T cell receptor beta chains below were found in one sample sequenced in a study of blood T cell repertoires in COVID-19. TCRdb's table, derived via immunoSEQ multiplex PCR, lists solely in-frame clones and lacks some. The sample has tens of thousands of clones, roughly 90% seen once. The sample comprised peripheral blood. These receptors were obtained from a woman in her sixties or seventies with acute or convalescent COVID-19.

This rearrangement joins TRBV4-2 to TRBJ1-2; possibly TRBD1 for D (5 bases). CDR1 is LGHNA, CDR2 YNFKEQ, per germline. The V gene lost 6 bases and the J gene lost 0 bases, with 11 bases spanning the gap. The CDR3 contains 14 residues. The CDR3 coding sequence is TGTGCCAGCAGGCGAACAGGTACTAACTATGGCTACACCTTC. Amino acids: CASRRTGTNYGYTF.

The chain has TRBV10-3 and TRBJ2-7; 8 positions agree with TRBD2. CDR1 is ENHRY and CDR2 is SYGVKD in the germline V gene. This CDR3 spans 14 amino acids. With V trimmed by 6 bases and J by 7 bases, 11 bases remained unmatched. The chain's CDR3 is CAISATSGPLEQYF. DNA for the CDR3: TGTGCCATCAGCGCTACTAGCGGACCGCTTGAGCAGTACTTC.

Remarks on this clone: Mismatch with germline at one junction end may stem from a read error. The chain is built from TRBV19 and TRBJ2-7, with D maybe TRBD2 (5 bases). The CDR3 contains 15 residues. Germline V gene data show CDR1 as LNHDA and CDR2 as SQIVND (reference sequence). The CDR3 nucleotides read TGTGCCAGTAGTTTAGAGGTAGGGAGTGCCTACGAGCAGTACTTC. This sequence encodes CASSLEVGSAYEQYF.

The chain is built from TRBV29-1 and TRBJ1-4; D gene uncertain. The CDR3 sequence is 12 residues long. V lost 4 bases and J lost 8, with 11 bases in between. Looked up from germline, CDR1 is SQVTM and CDR2 is ANQGSEA. The CDR3 here is CSVVGSAEKLFF. Written as DNA, the CDR3 is TGCAGCGTTGTGGGGAGCGCGGAAAAACTGTTTTTT. The full variable domain, with the rest looked up from reference TRBV29-1 and TRBJ1-4, is SAVISQKPSRDICQRGTSLTIQCQVDSQVTMMFWYRQQPGQSLTLIATANQGSEATYESGFVIDKFPISRPNLTFSTLTVSNMSPEDSSIYLCSVVGSAEKLFFGSGTQLSVL.

The genes are TRBV11-3 and TRBJ2-2; 7 bases match TRBD2. V lost 1 base, J lost 1 base, and 3 bases stayed unmatched. This CDR3 has 16 residues. Germline V CDR1 and CDR2: SGHNT, YENEEA. CDR3 sequence (DNA): TGTGCCAGCAGCTTAGCAGCGGGGCGGAACACCGGGGAGCTGTTTTTT. It codes for CASSLAAGRNTGELFF.

The chain combines TRBV28 with TRBJ2-4; 9 positions match TRBD2. The trim removed 4 bases at V and 6 bases at J, leaving 13 bases unmatched. The CDR3 totals 17 residues. Germline V lookup: CDR1 MDHEN, CDR2 SYDVKM. The CDR3 region is CASSSTWGSGSGNIQYF. The CDR3 DNA sequence: TGTGCCAGCAGTTCCACCTGGGGTAGCGGGAGTGGAAACATTCAGTACTTC.

This chain uses TRBV9 with TRBJ2-1; TRBD2 matches 8 bases. Germline V CDR1 and CDR2: SGDLS, YYNGEE. The CDR3 covers 15 residues. The V and J ends lost 2 bases and 7 bases, in that order; junction bases with no gene match: 8. The DNA for the CDR3 is TGTGCCAGCAGCGTTAGTTGGAGCGGGAGTAATGAGCAGTTCTTC. This codes for CASSVSWSGSNEQFF. The variable domain in full, completed from reference TRBV9 and TRBJ2-1, reads DSGVTQTPKHLITATGQRVTLRCSPRSGDLSVYWYQQSLDQGLQFLIQYYNGEERAKGNILERFSAQQFPDLHSELNLSSLELGDSALYFCASSVSWSGSNEQFFGPGTRLTVL.

The chain employs TRBV6-5 and TRBJ1-2; D not resolved. Trimming pared 5 bases from V and 1 base from J, leaving 11 bases between. Per germline, CDR1 MNHEY and CDR2 SVGAGI. This CDR3 spans 14 amino acids. The CDR3 DNA sequence: TGTGCCAGCAGTCCGAATCCAGTTAACTATGGCTACACCTTC. This translates into CASSPNPVNYGYTF.

The chain combines TRBV19 with TRBJ1-4; D gene unclear. V was clipped by 7 bases and J by 2 bases, with 11 bases between them. The germline CDR1 and CDR2 sequences are LNHDA and SQIVND (reference sequence). CDR3 length: 14 residues. The CDR3 DNA reads TGTGCCAGTAAGAAGGGAGGGACTAATGAAAAACTGTTTTTT. It is translated as CASKKGGTNEKLFF.

The table lists this clone with a count of one. The V call is TRBV10-3, the J call TRBJ2-5, with D perhaps matching TRBD1 (6 bases). V lost 4 bases to trimming and J lost 13 bases, with 16 bases between them. The CDR3 has 12 amino acids. Germline loops: CDR1 ENHRY, CDR2 SYGVKD. CDR3 amino acids: CAISVGAGGLYF. The CDR3 nucleotides are TGTGCCATCAGTGTGGGGGCCGGTGGGCTGTACTTC.

The chain uses TRBV6-5 and TRBJ2-7; 12 bases agree with TRBD2. Germline CDR1 MNHEY, CDR2 SVGAGI. The CDR3 consists of 14 residues. Trimming removed 6 bases from V and 3 bases from J; junction bases left unmatched: 3. Written as DNA, the CDR3 is TGTGCCAGCAGGGTACTAGCGGGAGGCTACGAGCAGTACTTC. Amino acids: CASRVLAGGYEQYF.

J is TRBJ2-1 and V is TRBV28; 12 positions agree with TRBD2. The CDR3 sequence is 15 residues long. The V segment lost 3 bases and the J segment 8 bases; nucleotides outside the gene matches: 5. CDR1 MDHEN and CDR2 SYDVKM come from the germline V gene. This chain's CDR3 is CASSFVTSGSYEQFF. The CDR3 DNA reads TGTGCCAGCAGTTTCGTGACTAGCGGGAGTTATGAGCAGTTCTTC. The full variable domain, completed using reference TRBV28 and TRBJ2-1, is DVKVTQSSRYLVKRTGEKVFLECVQDMDHENMFWYRQDPGLGLRLIYFSYDVKMKEKGDIPEGYSVSREKKERFSLILESASTNQTSMYLCASSFVTSGSYEQFFGPGTRLTVL.

V usage is TRBV28 and J usage is TRBJ1-6; 9 bases agree with TRBD1. This CDR3 comprises 16 residues. The V gene's germline CDR1 is MDHEN and CDR2 SYDVKM. Germline trimming cut 6 bases from V and 7 bases from J; bases unmatched to any gene: 10. The CDR3 reads CASRWTGDLRNSPLHF. In DNA form, the CDR3 reads TGTGCCAGCAGATGGACAGGGGATTTGCGGAATTCACCCCTCCACTTT.

The chain employs TRBV27 and TRBJ2-3; 7 bases line up with TRBD1. The J segment lost 4 bases and the V segment lost 0 bases, leaving 4 bases of the junction unmatched. Germline loops: CDR1 MNHEY, CDR2 SMNVEV (reference sequence). CDR3 size: 15 residues. The CDR3 DNA reads as TGTGCCAGCAGTTTATCCGGGACAGTTCCAGATACGCAGTATTTT. Translation gives CASSLSGTVPDTQYF.

This clone was observed a few times. The chain has TRBV28 and TRBJ1-2; D not resolved. This CDR3 is built from 12 residues. The V gene lost 6 bases and the J gene lost 4 bases, with 9 bases spanning the gap. Germline V lookup: CDR1 MDHEN, CDR2 SYDVKM. CDR3 sequence: CASSTTSYGYTF. The CDR3, as DNA: TGTGCCAGCAGCACGACAAGCTATGGCTACACCTTC.

The CDR3 region is CASSYSPGGGYTF. In nucleotides, the CDR3 is TGTGCCAGCAGTTACTCTCCGGGTGGTGGCTACACCTTC. The chain combines TRBV6-5 with TRBJ1-2; D remains ambiguous. The germline V gene encodes CDR1 MNHEY and CDR2 SVGAGI. With 0 bases removed from V and 7 bases from J, the gap between germline ends came to 9 bases. This CDR3 has 13 amino acids.

The rearrangement links TRBV29-1 to TRBJ2-1; 7 bases map to TRBD2. V gave up 4 bases and J gave up 7 bases; unmatched junction bases: 13. This CDR3 is built from 15 residues. The germline gives CDR1 SQVTM, CDR2 ANQGSEA. This CDR3 is CSVVMGGSPRNEQFF. The CDR3 DNA reads TGCAGCGTTGTAATGGGCGGGAGCCCTCGGAATGAGCAGTTCTTC.

The V call is TRBV27, the J call TRBJ2-1; no clear D gene. CDR1 and CDR2 from the germline V gene are MNHEY and SMNVEV (reference sequence). This CDR3 contains 13 residues. The ends were cut back, 2 bases at V and 10 bases at J, with 12 bases in the middle. DNA for the CDR3: TGTGCCAGCAGTTTACATCCGGTCCTGGAGCAGTTCTTC. Translated: CASSLHPVLEQFF.

DNA for the CDR3: TGTGCCAGCAGTTTAGGGACAGGGGCTAATAATTCACCCCTCCACTTT. Amino acid sequence: CASSLGTGANNSPLHF. The gene calls are TRBV27 and TRBJ1-6, with TRBD1 matching 10 bases. The germline CDR1 and CDR2 sequences are MNHEY and SMNVEV (reference sequence). CDR3 length: 16 residues. Trimming cost V 2 bases and J 5 bases; bases outside gene matches: 3.

Here the CDR3 DNA reads TGTGCCAGCAGTACTTGGACAGGGGAAGCTTTCTTT. Translating it yields CASSTWTGEAFF. V is TRBV28 and J is TRBJ1-1, with 8 bases matching TRBD1. The J segment lost 8 bases and the V segment lost 5 bases, leaving 4 bases of the junction unmatched. The CDR3 runs to 12 residues. Germline V lookup: CDR1 MDHEN, CDR2 SYDVKM.

The genes are TRBV5-6 and TRBJ2-4, with 11 bases fitting TRBD2. The CDR3 consists of 16 residues. Germline values: CDR1 SGHDT, CDR2 YYEEEE. J gave up 6 bases and V 4 bases, and 9 bases lay outside the gene matches. The CDR3 loop reads CASSLTSGANLNIQYF. As DNA, the CDR3 is TGTGCCAGCAGCCTGACTAGCGGGGCCAACTTAAACATTCAGTACTTC. The variable domain in full, completed from reference TRBV5-6 and TRBJ2-4, reads DAGVTQSPTHLIKTRGQQVTLRCSPKSGHDTVSWYQQALGQGPQFIFQYYEEEERQRGNFPDRFSGHQFPNYSSELNVNALLLGDSALYLCASSLTSGANLNIQYFGAGTRLSVL.

V and J are TRBV5-1 and TRBJ2-1, with D possibly being TRBD2 (6 bases). The CDR3 has 14 amino acids. Per germline, CDR1 SGHRS and CDR2 YFSETQ. V shed 3 bases and J shed 7 bases, with 14 bases lying between them. CDR3 protein: CASSSRAGRNEQFF. The CDR3, as DNA: TGCGCCAGCAGCTCACGGGCGGGGAGGAATGAGCAGTTCTTC.

The J gene is TRBJ1-6, the V gene TRBV6-8; D is unresolved. The V gene's germline CDR1 is MNHGY and CDR2 SAAAGT. The CDR3 is 15 amino acids. V lost 6 bases, J lost 7 bases, and 16 bases lay in between. CDR3 in DNA: TGTGCCAGCAGAACCCGTGAGGGTTACAATTCACCCCTCCACTTT. The encoded protein is CASRTREGYNSPLHF.

The chain employs TRBV28 and TRBJ2-2; 9 positions match TRBD1. The CDR3 is 16 residues long. Looked up from germline, CDR1 is MDHEN and CDR2 is SYDVKM. V shed 4 bases, J shed 5 bases, and the junction held 8 bases outside the gene matches. CDR3 in DNA: TGTGCCAGCAGTTCGCACAGGGGGCATCGGACCGGGGAGCTGTTTTTT. Protein sequence: CASSSHRGHRTGELFF.

The V and J genes are TRBV10-3 and TRBJ2-7; TRBD2 agrees at 8 bases. V was clipped by 4 bases and J by 6 bases; unmatched bases: 8. The CDR3 extends over 14 amino acids. Per the germline V gene, CDR1 is ENHRY and CDR2 is SYGVKD. CDR3 amino acids: CAISATGTRGEQYV. Here the CDR3 DNA reads TGTGCCATCAGTGCAACCGGGACTAGGGGCGAGCAGTACGTC.

The chain recombines TRBV7-9 with TRBJ2-5; 9 nucleotides align to TRBD2. J was trimmed by 7 bases and V by 1 base; bases with no gene match: 7. This CDR3 comprises 15 residues. Germline CDR1 reads SEHNR; CDR2 reads FQNEAQ (reference sequence). In DNA, the CDR3 is TGTGCCAGCAGCTTAGGTGGTAGCGGGGGTGTGACCCAGTACTTC. It translates to CASSLGGSGGVTQYF.

This chain uses TRBV5-1 with TRBJ1-2, with TRBD1 matching 10 bases. V gave up 4 bases and J gave up 2 bases; unmatched junction bases: 8. The germline V gene has CDR1 SGHRS and CDR2 YFSETQ. This CDR3 is 16 amino acids long. The CDR3 DNA is TGCGCCAGCAGCGCCTTGGGACAGGGGCTAAACTATGGCTACACCTTC. It translates to CASSALGQGLNYGYTF.